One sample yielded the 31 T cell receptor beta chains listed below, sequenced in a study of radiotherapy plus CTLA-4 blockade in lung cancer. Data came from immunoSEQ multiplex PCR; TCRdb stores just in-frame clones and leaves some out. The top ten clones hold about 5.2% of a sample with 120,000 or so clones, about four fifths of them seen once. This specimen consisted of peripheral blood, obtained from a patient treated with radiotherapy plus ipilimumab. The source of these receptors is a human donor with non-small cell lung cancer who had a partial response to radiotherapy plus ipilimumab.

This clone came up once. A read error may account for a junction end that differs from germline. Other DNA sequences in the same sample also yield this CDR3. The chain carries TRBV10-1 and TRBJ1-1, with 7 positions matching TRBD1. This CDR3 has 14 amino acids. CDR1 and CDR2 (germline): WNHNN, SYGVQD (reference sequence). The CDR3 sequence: CASSERTGNTEAFF. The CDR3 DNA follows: TGTGCCAGCAGTGAGCGGACAGGCAACACTGAAGCTTTCTTT.

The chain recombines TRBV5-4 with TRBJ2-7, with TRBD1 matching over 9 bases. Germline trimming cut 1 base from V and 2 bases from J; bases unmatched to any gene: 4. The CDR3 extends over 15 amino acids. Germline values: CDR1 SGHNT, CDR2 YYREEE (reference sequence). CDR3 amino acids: CASSLLGQGTYEQYF. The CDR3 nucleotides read TGTGCCAGCAGCTTGCTCGGACAGGGGACCTACGAGCAGTACTTC.

DNA for the CDR3: TGTGCCAGCCTACGGACAGGGAGATCCTACAATGAGCAGTTCTTC. It specifies CASLRTGRSYNEQFF. J is TRBJ2-1 and V is TRBV19; TRBD1 agrees at 8 bases. The CDR3 loop spans 15 amino acids. V shed 9 bases and J 1 base; nucleotides not matched to a gene: 8. The germline CDR1 and CDR2 sequences are LNHDA and SQIVND (reference sequence).

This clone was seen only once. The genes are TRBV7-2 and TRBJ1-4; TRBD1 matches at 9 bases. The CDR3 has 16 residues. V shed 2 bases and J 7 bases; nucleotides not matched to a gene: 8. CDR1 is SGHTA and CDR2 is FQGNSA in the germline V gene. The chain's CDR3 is CASSLSTGGAAEKLFF. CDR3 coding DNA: TGTGCCAGCAGCTTAAGCACAGGGGGCGCGGCTGAAAAACTGTTTTTT.

CDR3 sequence: CASSQDSLPTGNTIYF. The CDR3 nucleotides are TGCGCCAGCAGCCAAGATAGTTTGCCGACTGGAAACACCATATATTTT. The chain employs TRBV4-3 and TRBJ1-3, with D unresolved. The V end was cut by 0 bases, the J end by 2 bases, with 11 bases between. Germline values: CDR1 LGHNA, CDR2 YSLEER. CDR3 length equals 16 residues.

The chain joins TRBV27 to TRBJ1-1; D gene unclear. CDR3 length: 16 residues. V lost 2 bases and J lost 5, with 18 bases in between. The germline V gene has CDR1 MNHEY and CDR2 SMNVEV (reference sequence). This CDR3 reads CASSLGSRGFKTEAFF. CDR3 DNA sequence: TGTGCCAGCAGTTTAGGCAGTCGGGGTTTTAAAACTGAAGCTTTCTTT.

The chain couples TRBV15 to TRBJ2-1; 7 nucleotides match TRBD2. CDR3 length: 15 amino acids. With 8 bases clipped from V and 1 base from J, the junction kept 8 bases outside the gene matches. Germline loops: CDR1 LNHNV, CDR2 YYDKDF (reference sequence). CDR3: CATRHAGASYNEQFF. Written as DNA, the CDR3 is TGTGCCACCCGACACGCGGGAGCGTCCTACAATGAGCAGTTCTTC. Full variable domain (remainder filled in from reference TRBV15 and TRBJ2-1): DAMVIQNPRYQVTQFGKPVTLSCSQTLNHNVMYWYQQKSSQAPKLLFHYYDKDFNNEADTPDNFQSRRPNTSFCFLDIRSPGLGDTAMYLCATRHAGASYNEQFFGPGTRLTVL.

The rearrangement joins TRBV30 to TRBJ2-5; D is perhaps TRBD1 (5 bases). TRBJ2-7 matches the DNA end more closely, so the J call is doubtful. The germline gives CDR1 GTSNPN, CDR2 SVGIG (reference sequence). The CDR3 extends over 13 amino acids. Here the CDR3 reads CAWSPDMAYEQYF. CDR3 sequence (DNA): TGTGCCTGGAGCCCGGACATGGCCTACGAGCAGTACTTC.

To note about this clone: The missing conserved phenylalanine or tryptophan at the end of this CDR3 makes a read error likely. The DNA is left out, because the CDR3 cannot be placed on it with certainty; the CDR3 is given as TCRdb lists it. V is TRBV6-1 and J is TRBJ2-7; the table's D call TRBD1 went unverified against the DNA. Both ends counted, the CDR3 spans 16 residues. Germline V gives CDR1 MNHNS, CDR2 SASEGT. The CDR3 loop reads CASSESGLALAGGLGS.

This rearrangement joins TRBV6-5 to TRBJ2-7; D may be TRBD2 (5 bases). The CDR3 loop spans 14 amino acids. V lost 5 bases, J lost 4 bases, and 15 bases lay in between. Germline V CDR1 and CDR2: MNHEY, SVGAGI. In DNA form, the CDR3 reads TGTGCCAGCAGTGAGGGCCCGGACTTGTACGAGCAGTACGTC. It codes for CASSEGPDLYEQYV.

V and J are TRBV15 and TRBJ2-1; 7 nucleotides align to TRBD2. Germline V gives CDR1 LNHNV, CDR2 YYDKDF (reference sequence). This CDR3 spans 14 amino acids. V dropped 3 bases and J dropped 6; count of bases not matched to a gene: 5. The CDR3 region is CATSSGRALNEQFF. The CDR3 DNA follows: TGTGCCACCAGCAGTGGGAGGGCCCTCAATGAGCAGTTCTTC.

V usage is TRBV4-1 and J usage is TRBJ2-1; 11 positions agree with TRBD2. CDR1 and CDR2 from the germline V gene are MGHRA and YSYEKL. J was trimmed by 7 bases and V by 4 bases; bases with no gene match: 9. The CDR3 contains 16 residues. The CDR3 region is CASSRTGTSGWNEQFF. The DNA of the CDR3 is TGCGCCAGCAGCCGGACAGGGACTAGCGGATGGAATGAGCAGTTCTTC.

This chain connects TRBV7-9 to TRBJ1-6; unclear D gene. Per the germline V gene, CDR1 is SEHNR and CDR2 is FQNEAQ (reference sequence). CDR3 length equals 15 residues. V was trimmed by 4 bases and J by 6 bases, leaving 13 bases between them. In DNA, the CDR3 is TGTGCCAGCAGCTACCTAGACGGGTCTAATTCACCCCTCCACTTT. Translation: CASSYLDGSNSPLHF.

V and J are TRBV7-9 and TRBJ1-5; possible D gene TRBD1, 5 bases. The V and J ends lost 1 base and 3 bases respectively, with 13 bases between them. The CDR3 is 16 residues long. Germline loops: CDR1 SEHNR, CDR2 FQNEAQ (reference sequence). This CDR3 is CASSLVGDFHNQPQHF. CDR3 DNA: TGTGCCAGCAGCTTAGTAGGGGACTTTCACAATCAGCCCCAGCATTTT. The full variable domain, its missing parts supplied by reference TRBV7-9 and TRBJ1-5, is DTGVSQNPRHKITKRGQNVTFRCDPISEHNRLYWYRQTLGQGPEFLTYFQNEAQLEKSRLLSDRFSAERPKGSFSTLEIQRTEQGDSAMYLCASSLVGDFHNQPQHFGDGTRLSIL.

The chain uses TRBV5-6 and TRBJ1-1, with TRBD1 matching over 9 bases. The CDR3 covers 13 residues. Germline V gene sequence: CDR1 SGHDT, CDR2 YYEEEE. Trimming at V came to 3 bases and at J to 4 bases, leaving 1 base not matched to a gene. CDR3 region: CASSSTGGTEAFF. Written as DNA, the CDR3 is TGTGCCAGCAGCTCGACAGGGGGCACTGAAGCTTTCTTT.

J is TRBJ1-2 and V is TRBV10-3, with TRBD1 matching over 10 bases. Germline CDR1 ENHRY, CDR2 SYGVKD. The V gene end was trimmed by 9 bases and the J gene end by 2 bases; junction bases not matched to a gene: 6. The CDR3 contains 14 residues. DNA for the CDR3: TGTGCCATGGCCCGGGACAGGGGAAACTATGGCTACACCTTC. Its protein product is CAMARDRGNYGYTF.

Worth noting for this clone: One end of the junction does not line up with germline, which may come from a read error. The DNA of the CDR3 is TGTGCCAGCGGCTTCTCTAACACAGATACGCAGTATTTT. Encoded protein: CASGFSNTDTQYF. The rearrangement uses TRBV5-4 and TRBJ2-3, with D unresolved. The CDR3 has 13 residues. CDR1 SGHNT and CDR2 YYREEE come from the germline V gene (reference sequence).

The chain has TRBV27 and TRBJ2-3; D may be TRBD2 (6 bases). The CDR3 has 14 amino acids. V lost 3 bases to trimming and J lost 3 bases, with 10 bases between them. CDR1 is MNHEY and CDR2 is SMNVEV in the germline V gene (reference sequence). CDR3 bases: TGTGCCAGCAGTTTTCGGAGCGGGACAGATACGCAGTATTTT. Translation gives CASSFRSGTDTQYF.

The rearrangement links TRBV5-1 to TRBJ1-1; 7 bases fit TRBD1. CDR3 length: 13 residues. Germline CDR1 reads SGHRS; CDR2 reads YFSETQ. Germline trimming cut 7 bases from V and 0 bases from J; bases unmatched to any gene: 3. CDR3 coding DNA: TGCGCCAGCGGGGGACAGATGAACACTGAAGCTTTCTTT. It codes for CASGGQMNTEAFF.

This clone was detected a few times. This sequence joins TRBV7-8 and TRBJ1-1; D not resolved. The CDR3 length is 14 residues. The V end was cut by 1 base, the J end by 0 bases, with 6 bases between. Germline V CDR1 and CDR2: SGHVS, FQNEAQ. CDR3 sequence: CASSLGEVNTEAFF. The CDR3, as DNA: TGTGCCAGCAGCTTAGGGGAGGTGAACACTGAAGCTTTCTTT.

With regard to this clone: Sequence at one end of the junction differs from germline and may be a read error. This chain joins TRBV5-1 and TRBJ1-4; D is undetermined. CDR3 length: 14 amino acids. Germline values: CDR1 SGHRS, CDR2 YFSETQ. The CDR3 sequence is CASSLVSTNEKLFF. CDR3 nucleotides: TGCGCCAGCAGCTTGGTTTCAACTAATGAAAAGCTGTTTTTT.

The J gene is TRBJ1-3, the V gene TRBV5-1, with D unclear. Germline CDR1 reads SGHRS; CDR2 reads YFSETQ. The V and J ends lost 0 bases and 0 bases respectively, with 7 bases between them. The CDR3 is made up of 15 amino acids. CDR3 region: CASSLERGSGNTIYF. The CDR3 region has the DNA TGCGCCAGCAGCTTGGAGCGGGGCTCTGGAAACACCATATATTTT.

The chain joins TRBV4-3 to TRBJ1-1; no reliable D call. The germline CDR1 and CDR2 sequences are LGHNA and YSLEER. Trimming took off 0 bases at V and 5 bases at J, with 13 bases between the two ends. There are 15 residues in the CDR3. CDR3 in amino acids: CASSQDNSLGTEAFF. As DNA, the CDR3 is TGCGCCAGCAGCCAAGATAACAGCCTTGGGACTGAAGCTTTCTTT.

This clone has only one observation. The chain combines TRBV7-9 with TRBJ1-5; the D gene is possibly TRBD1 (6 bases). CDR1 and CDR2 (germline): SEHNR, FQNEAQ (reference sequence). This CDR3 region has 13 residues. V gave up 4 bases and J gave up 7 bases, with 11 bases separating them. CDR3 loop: CASSSQGNQPQHF. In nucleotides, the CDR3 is TGTGCCAGCAGCTCACAGGGAAACCAGCCCCAGCATTTT.

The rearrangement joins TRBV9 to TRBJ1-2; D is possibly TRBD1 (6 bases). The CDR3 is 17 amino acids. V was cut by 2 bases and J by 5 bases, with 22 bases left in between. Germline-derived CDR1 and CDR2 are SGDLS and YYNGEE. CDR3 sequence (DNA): TGTGCCAGCAGCGTTGATCAGGGGCCAAGGATTGGGTATGGCTACACCTTC. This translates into CASSVDQGPRIGYGYTF. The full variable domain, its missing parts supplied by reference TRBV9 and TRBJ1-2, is DSGVTQTPKHLITATGQRVTLRCSPRSGDLSVYWYQQSLDQGLQFLIQYYNGEERAKGNILERFSAQQFPDLHSELNLSSLELGDSALYFCASSVDQGPRIGYGYTFGSGTRLTVV.

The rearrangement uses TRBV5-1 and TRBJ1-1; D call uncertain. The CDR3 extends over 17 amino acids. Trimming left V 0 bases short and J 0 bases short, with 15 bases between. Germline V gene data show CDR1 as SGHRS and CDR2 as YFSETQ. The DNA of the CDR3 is TGCGCCAGCAGCTTGGGGTTATTTGGCTCAATGAACACTGAAGCTTTCTTT. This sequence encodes CASSLGLFGSMNTEAFF.

CDR3 DNA sequence: TGTGCCTGGAGTGGACTCCCGGAAGCTGAGCAGTTCTTC. It yields the protein CAWSGLPEAEQFF. The chain employs TRBV30 and TRBJ2-1; D remains ambiguous. This CDR3 region has 13 residues. V was cut by 1 base and J by 9 bases, with 13 bases left in between. Germline loops: CDR1 GTSNPN, CDR2 SVGIG (reference sequence).

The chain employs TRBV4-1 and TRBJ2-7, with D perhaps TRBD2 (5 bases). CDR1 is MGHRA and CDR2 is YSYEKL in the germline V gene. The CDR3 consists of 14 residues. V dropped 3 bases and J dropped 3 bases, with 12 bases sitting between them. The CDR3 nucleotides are TGCGCCAGCAGCCACCCACTAGAGAGCTACGAGCAGTACTTC. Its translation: CASSHPLESYEQYF.

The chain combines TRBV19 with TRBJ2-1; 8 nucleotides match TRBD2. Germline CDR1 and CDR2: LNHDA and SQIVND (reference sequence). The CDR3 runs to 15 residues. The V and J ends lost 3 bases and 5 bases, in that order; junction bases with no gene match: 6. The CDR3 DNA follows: TGTGCCAGTAGTATGGTTAGCGGGGCAAACAATGAGCAGTTCTTC. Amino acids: CASSMVSGANNEQFF.

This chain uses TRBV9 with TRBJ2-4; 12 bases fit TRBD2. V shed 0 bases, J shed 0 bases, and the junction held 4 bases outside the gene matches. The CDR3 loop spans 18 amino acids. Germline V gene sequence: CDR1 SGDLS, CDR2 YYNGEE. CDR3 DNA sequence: TGTGCCAGCAGCGTAGGACTAGCGGGAGTGTCAGCCAAAAACATTCAGTACTTC. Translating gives CASSVGLAGVSAKNIQYF. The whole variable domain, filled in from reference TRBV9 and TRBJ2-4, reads DSGVTQTPKHLITATGQRVTLRCSPRSGDLSVYWYQQSLDQGLQFLIQYYNGEERAKGNILERFSAQQFPDLHSELNLSSLELGDSALYFCASSVGLAGVSAKNIQYFGAGTRLSVL.

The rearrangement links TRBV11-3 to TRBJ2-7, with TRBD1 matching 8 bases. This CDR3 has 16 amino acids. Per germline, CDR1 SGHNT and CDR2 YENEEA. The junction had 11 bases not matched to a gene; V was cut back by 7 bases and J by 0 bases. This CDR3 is CASNPPRDRHSYEQYV. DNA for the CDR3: TGTGCCAGCAACCCCCCCCGGGACAGGCACTCCTACGAGCAGTACGTC.